Each of the 17 T cell receptor beta chains below was sequenced from the same sample in a study of regulatory T cells in long-lasting Graves disease. Arm-PCR of CDR3 regions and iRepertoire HTBI primers were the basis on which TCR beta libraries were built. A single record per CDR3 protein comes from TCRdb applying MiXCR to the multiplex PCR reads. The table includes some 330,000 distinct CDR3 sequences, roughly 12% detected once. Time point: newly diagnosed GD, antithyroid drugs for less than 3 months. From RNA extracted from PBMCs, the TCR library was made. These data also formed part of another study, on T cells in Graves' hyperthyroidism and ophthalmopathy.

The specimen comprised peripheral blood mononuclear cells (PBMCs), sampled at new diagnosis, from a patient treated with antithyroid drugs. The receptor source for this set is a woman aged 18-29 years with Graves disease.

This clonotype was counted ten times or more. V usage is TRBV3-1 and J usage is TRBJ1-5; D not certain. This CDR3 has 17 amino acids. The V end lost 2 bases, the J end lost 0 bases, and 14 bases lay between the germline ends. Germline-derived CDR1 and CDR2 are LGHDT and YNNKEL (reference sequence). CDR3 sequence: CASSQSWARNSNQPQHF. DNA of the CDR3: TGTGCCAGCAGCCAATCTTGGGCCAGGAATAGCAATCAGCCCCAGCATTTT.

With respect to this clonotype: One base away lies a much larger clone, so this may be a sequencing read error. The chain links TRBV24-1 to TRBJ2-1; 8 nucleotides agree with TRBD2. The germline gives CDR1 KGHDR, CDR2 SFDVKD. The length of the CDR3 is 17 residues. Trimming removed 2 bases from V and 2 bases from J; junction bases left unmatched: 7. CDR3 residues: CATSDSRRAGAYNEQFF. CDR3 coding DNA: TGTGCCACCAGTGATTCCAGACGAGCGGGGGCCTACAATGAGCAGTTCTTC.

On this clonotype itself: This may be a read error: a much more frequent sequence differs by one nucleotide. V and J are TRBV15 and TRBJ1-6, with TRBD1 matching over 7 bases. This CDR3 comprises 15 residues. Germline loops: CDR1 LNHNV, CDR2 YYDKDF (reference sequence). CDR3: CATKFGTQGGSPLNF. CDR3 nucleotide sequence: TGTGCCACCAAATTCGGAACCCAGGGGGGGTCACCCCTCAACTTT.

Many counts were recorded for this clonotype. The V call is TRBV7-9, the J call TRBJ2-1; weak D call: TRBD2 (6 bases). Per the germline V gene, CDR1 is SEHNR and CDR2 is FQNEAQ (reference sequence). The CDR3 has 17 amino acids. Trimming shortened V by 5 bases and J by 2 bases, and 19 bases separated the two germline ends. The CDR3 region has the DNA TGTGCCAGCAGCCACTCAATGTCGGGAGCCACCTACAATGAGCAGTTCTTC. Translated, it gives CASSHSMSGATYNEQFF.

Concerning this clonotype: Since no conserved phenylalanine or tryptophan closes the CDR3, a read error is the likely cause. The chain joins TRBV6-1 to TRBJ1-1; 7 bases agree with TRBD1. Germline V lookup: CDR1 MNHNS, CDR2 SASEGT. The CDR3 loop spans 17 amino acids. Trimming at V came to 1 base and at J to 4 bases, leaving 12 bases not matched to a gene. DNA of the CDR3: TGTGCCAGCAGTGAAGAGGGGGCGCGAAGGGGGAGCACTGAAGCTTTCCTT. This codes for CASSEEGARRGSTEAFL.

At least ten counts were recorded for this clonotype. The DNA for the CDR3 is TGTGCCAGCAGCCAAGGGAGGTCGGAGCAGTACTTC. This sequence encodes CASSQGRSEQYF. The chain has TRBV11-1 and TRBJ2-7, with a tentative D call TRBD2 (6 bases). This CDR3 is built from 12 residues. Per the germline V gene, CDR1 is SGHAT and CDR2 is FQDESV (reference sequence). The V end was cut by 5 bases, the J end by 7 bases, with 12 bases between.

This clonotype came up many times. This chain connects TRBV19 to TRBJ1-5; no firm D call. The germline gives CDR1 LNHDA, CDR2 SQIVND (reference sequence). CDR3 length: 14 residues. V was pared by 6 bases and J by 3 bases, with 12 bases between. The CDR3 sequence: CASRPGSFNQPQHF. The CDR3 DNA reads TGTGCCAGTAGACCTGGCAGCTTCAATCAGCCCCAGCATTTT.

This clonotype was found many times. The V and J genes are TRBV5-1 and TRBJ1-2; D may be TRBD1 (6 bases). The CDR3 has 15 residues. The germline V gene encodes CDR1 SGHRS and CDR2 YFSETQ. Trimming took off 0 bases at V and 4 bases at J, with 13 bases between the two ends. The CDR3, as DNA: TGCGCCAGCAGCTTGGGGGACATTTCGGTCTATGGCTACACCTTC. Protein: CASSLGDISVYGYTF.

This clonotype has a count of ten or more. The chain couples TRBV5-6 to TRBJ1-6, with 7 bases fitting TRBD1. This CDR3 comprises 15 residues. V shed 0 bases and J 11 bases; nucleotides not matched to a gene: 8. Germline CDR1 SGHDT, CDR2 YYEEEE. CDR3 nucleotide sequence: TGTGCCAGCAGCTTGGCCGCAGGGGGTGGTGCACCCCTCCACTTT. Translating gives CASSLAAGGGAPLHF.

This chain links TRBV7-9 with TRBJ1-5; tentatively, D is TRBD1 (6 bases). V was cut by 1 base and J by 0 bases, with 10 bases left in between. CDR3 length: 16 residues. CDR1 SEHNR and CDR2 FQNEAQ come from the germline V gene (reference sequence). The CDR3 bases are TGTGCCAGCAGCTTAGAAACAGGGTATAGCAATCAGCCCCAGCATTTT. This codes for CASSLETGYSNQPQHF. The variable domain in full, completed from reference TRBV7-9 and TRBJ1-5, reads DTGVSQNPRHKITKRGQNVTFRCDPISEHNRLYWYRQTLGQGPEFLTYFQNEAQLEKSRLLSDRFSAERPKGSFSTLEIQRTEQGDSAMYLCASSLETGYSNQPQHFGDGTRLSIL.

This clonotype has ten or more counts. The chain combines TRBV29-1 with TRBJ2-5; 8 nucleotides agree with TRBD1. The CDR3 runs 12 residues. Germline CDR1 and CDR2: SQVTM and ANQGSEA. Trimming took 7 bases from V and 4 from J; bases not matched to a gene: 5. The CDR3 loop reads CSAQGAGETQYF. The CDR3 nucleotides are TGCAGCGCCCAGGGGGCAGGAGAGACCCAGTACTTC.

This chain joins TRBV12-3 or TRBV12-4 and TRBJ2-7, with 7 bases that match TRBD1. Trimming took 4 bases from V and 4 from J; bases not matched to a gene: 7. The CDR3 is 14 residues long. The DNA for the CDR3 is TGTGCCAGCAGTTACCTGGACAGGCTATACGAGCAGTACTTC. It codes for CASSYLDRLYEQYF.

This clonotype was observed at least ten times. The CDR3 DNA follows: TGTGCCAGCAGTTTGAGAATAGGGGTGATTGATGAGCAGTTCTTC. Translation: CASSLRIGVIDEQFF. J is TRBJ2-1 and V is TRBV12-3 or TRBV12-4, with D perhaps matching TRBD1 (5 bases). This CDR3 has 15 residues. The V and J ends lost 3 bases and 8 bases respectively, with 17 bases between them.

V usage is TRBV29-1 and J usage is TRBJ1-4, with 7 bases aligning to TRBD1. The V segment lost 5 bases and the J segment 3 bases; nucleotides outside the gene matches: 9. The CDR3 is made up of 15 amino acids. Germline V CDR1 and CDR2: SQVTM, ANQGSEA. Here the CDR3 DNA reads TGCAGCGTTACAGGGGCTAGAGGACCTAATGAAAAACTGTTTTTT. Translated, it gives CSVTGARGPNEKLFF.

This clonotype occurred many times. The rearrangement uses TRBV24-1 and TRBJ2-5; 10 bases are shared with TRBD1. The V gene's germline CDR1 is KGHDR and CDR2 SFDVKD. The CDR3 loop spans 16 amino acids. The junction had 7 bases not matched to a gene; V was cut back by 4 bases and J by 3 bases. The CDR3 region has the DNA TGTGCCACCAGTGACCGTCCCGGGACAGGGGAAGAGACCCAGTACTTC. Its protein product is CATSDRPGTGEETQYF.

Ten or more counts support this clonotype. The gene calls are TRBV7-2 and TRBJ2-7; D not resolved. Germline V lookup: CDR1 SGHTA, CDR2 FQGNSA. This CDR3 comprises 13 residues. Trimming removed 3 bases from V and 0 bases from J, with 6 bases in between. Written as DNA, the CDR3 is TGTGCCAGCAGCTTCTGGAACTCCTACGAGCAGTACTTC. Translating it yields CASSFWNSYEQYF.

This clonotype was seen repeatedly, ten times or more. J is TRBJ2-3 and V is TRBV3-1, with a possible D match to TRBD2 (5 bases). The V gene's germline CDR1 is LGHDT and CDR2 YNNKEL (reference sequence). V lost 0 bases and J 2 bases, leaving 15 bases between the germline ends. The CDR3 has 17 amino acids. Here the CDR3 reads CASSQERTLAPTDTQYF. DNA of the CDR3: TGTGCCAGCAGCCAAGAAAGGACGTTAGCGCCCACAGATACGCAGTATTTT.